This T cell receptor beta chain was captured by sequencing in a study of blood T cell repertoires in COVID-19. About the study: The analysed material was cDNA or gDNA that came from T cells, B-cell-depleted T cells, or PBMCs.

This clone was picked up a small number of times. With 2 bases removed from V and 2 bases from J, the gap between germline ends came to 12 bases. The CDR3 sequence is 15 residues long. Germline lookup yields CDR1 LGHDT and CDR2 YNNKEL (reference sequence). Generated by immunoSEQ multiplex PCR, the TCRdb table keeps only in-frame clones and is missing some. The sample holds around 100,000 clones; over 70% are singletons and the top ten take 10% to 15%. The chain uses TRBV3-1 (or the pseudogene TRBV3-2) and TRBJ1-2, with D perhaps TRBD1 (6 bases). Sequencing input: peripheral blood. The receptor was derived from a human donor in a cohort sampled during active or convalescent COVID-19. For the CDR3, the DNA is TGTGCCAGCAGCCAAACCGGGACATTGAACTATGGCTACACCTTC. This sequence encodes CASSQTGTLNYGYTF.